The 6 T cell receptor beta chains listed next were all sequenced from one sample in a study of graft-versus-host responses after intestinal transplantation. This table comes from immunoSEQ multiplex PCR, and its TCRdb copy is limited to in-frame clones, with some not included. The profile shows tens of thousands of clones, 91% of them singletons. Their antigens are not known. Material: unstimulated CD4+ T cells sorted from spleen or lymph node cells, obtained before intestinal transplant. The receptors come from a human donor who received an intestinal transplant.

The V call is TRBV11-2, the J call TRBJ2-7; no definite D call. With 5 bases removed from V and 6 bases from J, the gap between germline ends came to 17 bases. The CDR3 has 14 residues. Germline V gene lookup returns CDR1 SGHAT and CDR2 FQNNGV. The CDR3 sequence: CASSLVPLASEQYF. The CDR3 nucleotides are TGTGCCAGCAGCCTAGTACCCCTTGCCAGCGAGCAGTACTTC.

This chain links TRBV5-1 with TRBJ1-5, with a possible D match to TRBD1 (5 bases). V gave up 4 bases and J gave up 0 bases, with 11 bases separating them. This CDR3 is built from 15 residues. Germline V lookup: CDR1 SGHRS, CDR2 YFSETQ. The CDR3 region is CASSPGRDSNQPQHF. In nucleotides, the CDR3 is TGCGCCAGCAGCCCGGGGCGGGATAGCAATCAGCCCCAGCATTTT.

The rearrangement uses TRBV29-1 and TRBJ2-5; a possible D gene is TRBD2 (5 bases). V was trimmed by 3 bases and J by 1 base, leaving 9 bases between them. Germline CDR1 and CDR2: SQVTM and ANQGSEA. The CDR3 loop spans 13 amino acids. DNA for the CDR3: TGCAGCGTTGATGGGCGGGCCCAAGAGACCCAGTACTTC. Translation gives CSVDGRAQETQYF. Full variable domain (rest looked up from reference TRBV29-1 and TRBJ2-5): SAVISQKPSRDICQRGTSLTIQCQVDSQVTMMFWYRQQPGQSLTLIATANQGSEATYESGFVIDKFPISRPNLTFSTLTVSNMSPEDSSIYLCSVDGRAQETQYFGPGTRLLVL.

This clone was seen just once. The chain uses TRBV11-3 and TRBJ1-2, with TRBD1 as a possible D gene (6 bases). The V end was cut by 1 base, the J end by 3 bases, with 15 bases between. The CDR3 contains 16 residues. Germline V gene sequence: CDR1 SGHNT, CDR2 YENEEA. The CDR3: CASSLVLQGRDYGYTF. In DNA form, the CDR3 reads TGTGCCAGCAGCTTAGTTTTGCAGGGGCGAGACTATGGCTACACCTTC.

This CDR3 is CASSLEGGQKQYEQYF. The CDR3 DNA is TGCGCCAGCAGCTTGGAGGGGGGACAGAAGCAATACGAGCAGTACTTC. This chain connects TRBV5-1 to TRBJ2-7, with D perhaps TRBD1 (7 bases). V was shortened by 0 bases and J by 4 bases, with 17 bases between the two germline ends. CDR3 length equals 16 residues. CDR1 and CDR2 from the germline V gene are SGHRS and YFSETQ.

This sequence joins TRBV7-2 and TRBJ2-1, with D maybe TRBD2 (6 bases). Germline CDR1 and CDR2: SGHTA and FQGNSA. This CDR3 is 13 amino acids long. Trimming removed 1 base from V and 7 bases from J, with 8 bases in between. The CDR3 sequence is CASSLGGVNEQFF. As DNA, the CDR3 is TGTGCCAGCAGCTTAGGGGGGGTAAATGAGCAGTTCTTC.